This TCR beta chain is from a study of shared T cell receptors in the human thymus. Profiled with immunoSEQ multiplex PCR; TCRdb holds only in-frame clones, not every one. Among fewer than 700,000 clones listed, around 87% were seen once. This CDR3 is built from 15 residues. The germline V gene has CDR1 LGHNT and CDR2 FRNRAP. V dropped 7 bases and J dropped 11 bases, with 25 bases sitting between them. These data were likewise used in another study, on human thymus T cells. That work contributes: All donors were healthy Finnish infants who were undergoing corrective surgery to treat congenital heart defects. Thymic tissue was derived from resections collected during corrective heart surgery. Thymic and blood repertoires showed apparently biased V and J gene usage. Thymic TCR repertoires of unrelated people reportedly overlapped highly.

This TCR was sampled from a boy in the first two years of life with a congenital heart defect. Specimen: thymocytes. The chain carries TRBV12-5 and TRBJ2-3, with D possibly matching TRBD1 (8 bases). The CDR3 reads CASASRTGRGRMQYF. The DNA of the CDR3 is TGTGCTAGTGCTTCCCGGACAGGGAGGGGACGTATGCAGTATTTT.